Sequencing of this T cell receptor beta chain was carried out in a study of blood T cell repertoires in COVID-19. Libraries were prepared by immunoSEQ multiplex PCR; TCRdb keeps only in-frame clonotypes and omits some of them. The data hold about 380,000 clones, with 88% observed a single time. The material sequenced was PBMCs or T cells enriched from blood (not recorded which). The sequence came from a woman aged 18-29 years who had recovered from COVID-19.

In DNA, the CDR3 is TGTGCCAGCAGTTTATCGAAGAGTTCCGGAGAAAAGGGGCCTAACTATGGCTACACCTTC. It yields the protein CASSLSKSSGEKGPNYGYTF. The chain is built from TRBV27 and TRBJ1-2, with D perhaps TRBD1 (5 bases). CDR3 length: 20 amino acids. Germline CDR1 and CDR2: MNHEY and SMNVEV (reference sequence). V dropped 0 bases and J dropped 0 bases, with 23 bases sitting between them.